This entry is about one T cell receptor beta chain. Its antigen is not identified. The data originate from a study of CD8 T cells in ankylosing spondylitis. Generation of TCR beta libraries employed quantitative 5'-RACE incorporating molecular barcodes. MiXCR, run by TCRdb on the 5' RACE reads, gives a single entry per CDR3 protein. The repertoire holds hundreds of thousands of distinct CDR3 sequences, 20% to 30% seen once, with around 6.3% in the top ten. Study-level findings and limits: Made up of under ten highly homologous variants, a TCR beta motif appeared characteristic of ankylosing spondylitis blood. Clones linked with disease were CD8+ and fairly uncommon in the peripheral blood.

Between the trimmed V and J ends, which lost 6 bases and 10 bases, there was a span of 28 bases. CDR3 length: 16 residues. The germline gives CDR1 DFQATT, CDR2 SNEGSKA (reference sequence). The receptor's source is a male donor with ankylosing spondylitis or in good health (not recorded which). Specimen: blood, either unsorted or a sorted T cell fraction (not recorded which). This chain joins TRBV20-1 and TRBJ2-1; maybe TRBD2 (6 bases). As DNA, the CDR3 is TGCAGTGCAGGCGCGACCAGTGGCGGGGAAGGAGGGGAGCAGTTCTTC. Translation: CSAGATSGGEGGEQFF.